Described below is a single T cell receptor beta chain sequence and its context. What antigen it recognizes has not been identified. Per-base quality was not reported, and no clone a single base away is much larger than it. The data were obtained in a study of cytomegalovirus exposure and HLA in healthy donors (dated by TCRdb to about 2017). For the study in its entirety: The roughly 700 repertoires of the first cohort and the 110 or so validation repertoires were produced on the same platform, according to a later analysis. High-throughput TCR immunosequencing, statistical association of individual TCRs with disease status, and machine learning were combined to predict cytomegalovirus infection status. The aim of the study was to test whether cataloging public T cell receptors could identify signatures of past pathogen exposure. A separate validation cohort of over 95 different subjects was used in addition to the roughly 700-subject first cohort. General findings and caveats noted by the study authors: The study listed 164 TCR beta chains as associated with cytomegalovirus. In a later analysis, TCRs clustered in the first cohort were found to also tend to co-occur in the roughly 110 validation repertoires, with 90% to 95% of cluster scores above 0. It was suggested by the authors that the approach could potentially be generalized to other disease states and immunological phenotypes. The classifier was reported to diagnose cytomegalovirus status with high specificity and sensitivity in both the original and validation cohorts. A few of the identified cytomegalovirus-associated TCR beta chains were confirmed in vitro to be specific for cytomegalovirus antigens. A later analysis lacked HLA typing for the validation cohort, so it scored co-occurrence in that cohort across all 110 or so repertoires. Most TCR sequences were observed very rarely across donors, whereas some public TCRs were present in many individuals.

The donors were included in the validation cohort of 100 to 150 subjects, a group kept apart from the approximately 690-subject first cohort. Library preparation used the immunoSEQ multiplex PCR assay. The original methods were these. A statistical classification framework was developed to diagnose cytomegalovirus status using the catalog of TCR beta chain sequences. The immuneACCESS repertoire file appears here via TCRdb, limited to in-frame rearrangements. These files lack a portion of the clones; in checked studies, under half of the deficit traces to unresolved V genes, and the cause of the others is not known. V, J and clone size were drawn from that table, and D and trimming were deduced from the DNA. The sample includes around 230,000 clones, with around 86% observed a single time. Around 1.2% of the sample is in the top ten clones. The germline V gene (reference sequence) gives CDR1 as MNHEY and CDR2 as SMNVEV. Its CDR3 holds 13 amino acids, cysteine through phenylalanine. Solely the CDR3 DNA is kept, with 39 bases framed from the first base. V lost 3 bases and J lost 6 bases, and the count of bases not matched to a germline gene is 5.

The specimen was PBMCs. The receptor's source is a woman under 40 in good health and CMV-seropositive. Recombination joined TRBV27 with TRBJ2-7; TRBD2 aligns with 7 central bases. The DNA reads as follows: TGTGCCAGCAGTTTCTCGGGGGGATTCGAGCAGTACTTC. Its amino acids are CASSFSGGFEQYF.